These 14 T cell receptor beta chains were sequenced from one sample in a study of CXCR3-negative and CXCR3-positive naive CD8 T cells. Study observations and caveats: TRB CDR3 hydrophobicity was greater in CXCR3-positive naive cells than in CXCR3-negative naive cells.

The method, 5' RACE with UMI labels, was used to prepare the TRB cDNA libraries. TCRdb reprocessed the 5' RACE reads, keeping one entry per CDR3 protein, no DNA. The sample totals 50,000 to 60,000 distinct CDR3 sequences. No antigen is known for these receptors. Material: naive CXCR3+ CD8+ T cells from blood. Subset of the sample: CD45RO-CCR7+CD27+CD95- naive CD8+ T cells expressing CXCR3 (TNR3+). The source of these receptors is a human donor in good health. Some clones in this sample may be carry-over from other donors' samples.

V and J are TRBV7-9 and TRBJ2-1; the D call from TCRdb, TRBD2, cannot be confirmed without DNA. Germline CDR1 is SEHNR and CDR2 is FQNEAQ (reference sequence). There are 17 residues in the CDR3. The chain's CDR3 is CASSSVGGAGLYNEQFF.

The chain links TRBV12-3 or TRBV12-4 to TRBJ1-3; absent DNA, TCRdb's TRBD1 call cannot be checked. The CDR3 is 18 residues long. CDR3 residues: CASRDFRDGDFSGNTIYF.

This sequence joins TRBV6-2 or TRBV6-3 and TRBJ2-1; TCRdb returns TRBD1, unconfirmable since there is no DNA. The CDR3 has 16 residues. Germline assignment: CDR1 MNHEY and CDR2 SVGEGT. The CDR3 loop reads CASSLQGSGIHNEQFF.

The CDR3 reads CASPPGQESYEQYF. The genes are TRBV21-1 and TRBJ2-7; the D call from TCRdb, TRBD1, cannot be confirmed without DNA. TRBV21-1 is an annotated pseudogene. The CDR3 contains 14 residues.

This CDR3 is CASSSGQGSTDTQYF. The chain employs TRBV6-5 and TRBJ2-3; TCRdb's D call, TRBD1, is unchecked because there is no DNA. The CDR3 has 15 residues. The germline gives CDR1 MNHEY, CDR2 SVGAGI.

This rearrangement joins TRBV4-3 to TRBJ1-4; the D gene TCRdb calls, TRBD1, cannot be checked with no DNA. This CDR3 contains 15 residues. CDR1 is LGHNA and CDR2 is YSLEER in the germline V gene. The CDR3 reads CASSQPGHMGEKLFF.

This chain connects TRBV7-2 to TRBJ2-7; the D call of TRBD1 rests on TCRdb alone, since no DNA is present to check it. In germline, CDR1 is SGHTA, CDR2 FQGNSA. The length of the CDR3 is 15 residues. CDR3 loop: CASSAGTEALYEQYF. The complete variable domain, with remaining parts taken from reference TRBV7-2 and TRBJ2-7, reads GAGVSQSPSNKVTEKGKDVELRCDPISGHTALYWYRQSLGQGLEFLIYFQGNSAPDKSGLPSDRFSAERTGGSVSTLTIQRTQQEDSAVYLCASSAGTEALYEQYFGPGTRLTVT.

The J gene is TRBJ1-2, the V gene TRBV7-9; there is no DNA to check the TCRdb D call of TRBD1. The CDR3 is 13 residues long. The germline V gene encodes CDR1 SEHNR and CDR2 FQNEAQ (reference sequence). The CDR3 sequence: CASSFTGNYGYTF.

This chain links TRBV12-3 or TRBV12-4 with TRBJ2-5; TCRdb selects TRBD2, and the lack of DNA leaves this call unchecked. There are 15 residues in the CDR3. The CDR3 spells CASSFGTSGRETQYF.

This chain links TRBV5-6 with TRBJ2-2; absent DNA, TCRdb's TRBD1 call cannot be checked. Germline V gene data show CDR1 as SGHDT and CDR2 as YYEEEE. The CDR3 extends over 13 amino acids. CDR3 residues: CTSSLAGGGELFF.

The chain is built from TRBV20-1 and TRBJ2-1; the D call of TRBD1 rests on TCRdb alone, since no DNA is present to check it. Germline values: CDR1 DFQATT, CDR2 SNEGSKA (reference sequence). The CDR3 consists of 15 residues. The CDR3 protein is CSASRTGADYNEQFF.

V is TRBV16 and J is TRBJ2-7. This CDR3 is built from 14 residues. The germline V gene encodes CDR1 KGHSY and CDR2 FQNENV. The CDR3 is CASSLDTGSYEQYF.

J is TRBJ1-1 and V is TRBV20-1; the D call from TCRdb, TRBD1, cannot be confirmed without DNA. The CDR3 extends over 15 amino acids. The germline CDR1 and CDR2 sequences are DFQATT and SNEGSKA (reference sequence). The CDR3 region is CSARDHPGRNTEAFF.

The chain combines TRBV27 with TRBJ2-1; TCRdb's D call of TRBD2 is untestable without DNA. The CDR3 extends over 16 amino acids. Per the germline V gene, CDR1 is MNHEY and CDR2 is SMNVEV (reference sequence). CDR3: CASSTSAANSYNEQFF.